Detailed here is one T cell receptor (beta chain). Its antigen remains unidentified. No much larger clone exists at a distance of one base, and base qualities are not known. The data belong to a study of patients and donors after allogeneic stem cell transplantation (dated by TCRdb to between 2020 and 2021). Library prep was done by RT-PCR. The sequencing machine was a NextSeq 550. The public sequencing data were trimmed at Q25 with fastp and processed into clonotypes with MiXCR by TCRdb, which kept only in-frame beta chains. A single entry per CDR3 protein holds the most common genes and DNA from its merged rows. This sample comprises about 90,000 distinct CDR3 sequences, around 46% of them detected only once. The top ten hold 50% to 75% of the sample. Ends trimmed: V by 0 bases, J by 5 bases; bases unmatched to a gene: 7. The CDR3 numbers 17 residues from cysteine through phenylalanine. The sequence is cut down to CDR3 DNA, 51 bases in frame from base 1. In the germline V gene, CDR1 corresponds to LGHNA and CDR2 to YNFKEQ.

Sequenced material: blood, either unsorted or a sorted T cell fraction (not recorded which). This receptor was taken from a human donor who was either an allogeneic HSCT recipient or a stem cell or donor lymphocyte infusion donor (not recorded which). It is not recorded whose cells these are; they may come from a transplant donor. Here the chain combines TRBV4-2 and TRBJ2-1, with 10 junctional bases fitting TRBD2. The CDR3: CASSQDPLAGVNNEQFF. The nucleotide sequence is given as TGTGCCAGCAGCCAAGATCCCCTAGCGGGAGTCAACAATGAGCAGTTCTTC.